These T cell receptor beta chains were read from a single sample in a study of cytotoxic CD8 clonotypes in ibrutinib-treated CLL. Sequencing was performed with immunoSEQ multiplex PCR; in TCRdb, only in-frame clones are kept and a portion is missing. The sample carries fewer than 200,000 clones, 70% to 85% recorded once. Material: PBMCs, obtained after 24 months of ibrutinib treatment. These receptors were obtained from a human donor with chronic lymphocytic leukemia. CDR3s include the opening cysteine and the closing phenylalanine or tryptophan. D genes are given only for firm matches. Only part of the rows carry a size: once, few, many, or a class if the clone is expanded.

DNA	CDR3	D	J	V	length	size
TGTGCCTGGACCACTGACATTGAAGCTTTCTTT	CAWTTDIEAFF	-	TRBJ1-1	TRBV30	11	-
TGTGCCAGCAGCTACAACAGGGTGGGTGAGCAGTTCTTC	CASSYNRVGEQFF	-	TRBJ2-1	TRBV7-6	13	few
TGTGCCAGCTTAGTTGGGACCCTGGGCGGGAGTCAGGGGCAGTTCTTC	CASLVGTLGGSQGQFF	TRBD2	TRBJ2-1	TRBV28	16	-
TGTGCCAGCAGTCTGGGACAGGGGAGGTACGAGCAGTACTTC	CASSLGQGRYEQYF	TRBD1	TRBJ2-7	TRBV6-5	14	-
TGTGCCAGCAGCCAACAGGGCCCGGGCACTGAAGCTTTCTTT	CASSQQGPGTEAFF	-	TRBJ1-1	TRBV7-3	14	once
TGTGCCAGCAGTCGCACTCTAGCGGGAGGGCAAGAGACCCAGTACTTC	CASSRTLAGGQETQYF	TRBD2	TRBJ2-5	TRBV28	16	-
TGTGCCTGGAGTGTAACCACCAAAGGACCGTTCTTC	CAWSVTTKGPFF	-	TRBJ2-1	TRBV30	12	-
TGTGCCAGCAGCCGACAGGGTGGGACAGATACGCAGTATTTT	CASSRQGGTDTQYF	TRBD1	TRBJ2-3	TRBV6-5	14	-
TGTGCCAGCAGCTTTCCGGGGCGAGAGACCCAGTACTTC	CASSFPGRETQYF	-	TRBJ2-5	TRBV7-2	13	-
TGTGCCAGCTTTGAAGCTGGGGCCAACGTCCTGACTTTC	CASFEAGANVLTF	-	TRBJ2-6	TRBV6-5	13	-
TGTGCCAGTTCCCAGAGTCCTAACTATGGCTACACCTTC	CASSQSPNYGYTF	-	TRBJ1-2	TRBV19	13	-
TGCGCCAGCAGCTCCCCTGGGGGTGAGCAGTTCTTC	CASSSPGGEQFF	-	TRBJ2-1	TRBV5-1	12	once
TGTGCCAGATGGGACCGAGCACAAGAGACCCAGTACTTC	CARWDRAQETQYF	-	TRBJ2-5	TRBV27	13	-
TGTGCCAGCAGTGAAATGCTAGCGGGAGGGCCGGAGCTGTTTTTT	CASSEMLAGGPELFF	TRBD2	TRBJ2-2	TRBV6-1	15	-
TGTGCCAGCAGCGTAGGATACAGGGACACTGAAGCTTTCTTT	CASSVGYRDTEAFF	-	TRBJ1-1	TRBV9	14	-
TGTGCCAGCTCACCAGTGTTAGCCTCAGATACGCAGTATTTT	CASSPVLASDTQYF	-	TRBJ2-3	TRBV18	14	-
TGTGCCAGCAGCCCCTTGAGCTCTGGAAACACCATATATTTT	CASSPLSSGNTIYF	-	TRBJ1-3	TRBV7-2	14	once
TGTGCCAGTAGTCCAAGACACAGGGGACAAAACGAGCAGTACTTC	CASSPRHRGQNEQYF	TRBD1	TRBJ2-7	TRBV19	15	-
TGTGCCAGCAGTGAAGTACAGGGGGCAGCCTACGAGCAGTACTTC	CASSEVQGAAYEQYF	TRBD1	TRBJ2-7	TRBV6-1	15	once
TGTGCCAGCAGCTTAACGGGGGGCAAGAATACGCAGTATTTT	CASSLTGGKNTQYF	-	TRBJ2-3	TRBV7-3	14	-
TGTGCCAGCAGGCCTAGCGGGAGTGGCACCGGGGAGCTGTTTTTT	CASRPSGSGTGELFF	TRBD2	TRBJ2-2	TRBV7-9	15	-
TGTGCCAGCAGCGTAACAGGGACCGAGCAGTACTTC	CASSVTGTEQYF	-	TRBJ2-7	TRBV7-6	12	-
TGTGCCAGCAGCTCGCTCGGGACGGATAGCAATCAGCCCCAGCATTTT	CASSSLGTDSNQPQHF	-	TRBJ1-5	TRBV7-9	16	-
TGTGCCAGCAGCTTACGGTCGGATCGCACAGATACGCAGTATTTT	CASSLRSDRTDTQYF	-	TRBJ2-3	TRBV11-3	15	-
TGTGCCAGCAACCCGGACAGGGGGCGTCTCGAGCAGTACTTC	CASNPDRGRLEQYF	TRBD1	TRBJ2-7	TRBV6-5	14	-
TGTGCCTGGGGGACCGCTAACAGGAACTATGGCTACACCTTC	CAWGTANRNYGYTF	-	TRBJ1-2	TRBV30	14	-
TGTGCCAGCAGCCCCTTCGAGGGGAGCCAAGAGACCCAGTACTTC	CASSPFEGSQETQYF	-	TRBJ2-5	TRBV9	15	-
TGCGCCAGCAGCTTGACAGGGACAGGATATGAGACCCAGTACTTC	CASSLTGTGYETQYF	TRBD1	TRBJ2-5	TRBV5-1	15	-
TGTGCCTGGAATAGGAAACAGGGGGTTCAGGGCAATCAGCCCCAGCATTTT	CAWNRKQGVQGNQPQHF	TRBD1	TRBJ1-5	TRBV30	17	few
TGTGCCAGCAGCAAGGGACTAGCGGGAGTGGGTACGCAGTATTTT	CASSKGLAGVGTQYF	TRBD2	TRBJ2-3	TRBV7-9	15	-
TGTGCCAGCAGCGTAAGCGGGAGTGCCTACGAGCAGTACTTC	CASSVSGSAYEQYF	TRBD2	TRBJ2-7	TRBV9	14	-
TGTGCCAGCAGCCCCCGGACAGGGGAAAGTGGCTACACCTTC	CASSPRTGESGYTF	TRBD1	TRBJ1-2	TRBV7-2	14	-
TGTGCCAGCAGCCAGGGGACCGGCGGGGCTTTCTTT	CASSQGTGGAFF	-	TRBJ1-1	TRBV6-5	12	-
TGTGCCAGCAGTTTCGCCGGGACAGCAGCTGAAGCTTTCTTT	CASSFAGTAAEAFF	TRBD1	TRBJ1-1	TRBV6-6	14	-
TGTGCTAGTGGTTTGGGACTAGCGGGAGGGCTAGGCACAGATACGCAGTATTTT	CASGLGLAGGLGTDTQYF	TRBD2	TRBJ2-3	TRBV12-5	18	-
TGTGCCAGCAGTTGGAACACTGAAGCTTTCTTT	CASSWNTEAFF	-	TRBJ1-1	TRBV6-5	11	-
TGTGCCAGCAGCCAAGGGGGCAGGCTCTATGGCTACACCTTC	CASSQGGRLYGYTF	-	TRBJ1-2	TRBV14	14	-
TGTGCCAGCAGCTTAGTTGGTGCTCCGGGAGCTTTCTTT	CASSLVGAPGAFF	-	TRBJ1-1	TRBV7-9	13	-
TGTGCCAGCAGCGCTAACAGGGCAGTTAATGAAAAACTGTTTTTT	CASSANRAVNEKLFF	-	TRBJ1-4	TRBV11-2	15	-
TGTGCCAGCAGCTTTACGACTACTAGCAATCAGCCCCAGCATTTT	CASSFTTTSNQPQHF	-	TRBJ1-5	TRBV5-8	15	-
TGTGCCTCTCTCCGGCGGAACTATGGCTACACCTTC	CASLRRNYGYTF	-	TRBJ1-2	TRBV30	12	-
TGCGCCAGCAGCTTGGGAGTGGCAGTTACAGATACGCAGTATTTT	CASSLGVAVTDTQYF	-	TRBJ2-3	TRBV5-1	15	-
TGTGCCAGCAGTTTACAGGGGGGCTATGGCTACACCTTC	CASSLQGGYGYTF	TRBD1	TRBJ1-2	TRBV27	13	-
TGTGCCAGCAGTTTAAGACAGGTTCAGTACGAGCAGTACTTC	CASSLRQVQYEQYF	-	TRBJ2-7	TRBV28	14	-
TGCGCCAGTTACACTGGGACCTCCGGGGAGCAGTTCTTC	CASYTGTSGEQFF	-	TRBJ2-1	TRBV5-1	13	-
TGTGCCACCCGAATTGGGGGGAACACCGGGGAGCTGTTTTTT	CATRIGGNTGELFF	-	TRBJ2-2	TRBV7-9	14	-
TGTGCCAGCGACAGGGCTAACACTGAAGCTTTCTTT	CASDRANTEAFF	TRBD1	TRBJ1-1	TRBV6-1	12	-
TGTGCCAGCAGTGAAGTGTTGGGGAGGGAGAGCTACAATGAGCAGTTCTTC	CASSEVLGRESYNEQFF	TRBD2	TRBJ2-1	TRBV25-1	17	-